A selection of T cell receptor beta chains follows, all from one sample in a study of response to subunit inactivated influenza vaccine. TCRdb recomputed calls from the RT-PCR reads with MiXCR, one row per CDR3 protein. This repertoire shows 150,000 or so distinct CDR3 sequences, over 8.5% found once; its top ten account for roughly 36%. The sequenced sample was CD8+ T cells sorted from PBMCs, obtained around 25 months after vaccination. These receptors were collected from a man aged 50 to 69 who received an inactivated influenza vaccine. CDR3s include the opening cysteine and the closing phenylalanine or tryptophan. Each record gives: J gene, V gene, CDR3 protein.

j_call: TRBJ2-1
v_call: TRBV3-1
cdr3_aa: CASSQDGNNEQFF

j_call: TRBJ2-1
v_call: TRBV12-3/TRBV12-4
cdr3_aa: CASSLSDSDPFF

j_call: TRBJ2-5
v_call: TRBV15
cdr3_aa: CATSREGSQETQYF

j_call: TRBJ2-7
v_call: TRBV4-1
cdr3_aa: CASSHIQGGDYEQYF

j_call: TRBJ2-7
v_call: TRBV3-1
cdr3_aa: CASSQVGRGFYEQYF

j_call: TRBJ2-4
v_call: TRBV6-2/TRBV6-3
cdr3_aa: CASSFSGAYIQYF

j_call: TRBJ1-1
v_call: TRBV13
cdr3_aa: CASSPRQGYTEAFF

j_call: TRBJ2-4
v_call: TRBV6-1
cdr3_aa: CASSESGTGKNIQYF

j_call: TRBJ1-5
v_call: TRBV6-5
cdr3_aa: CASSRQGRSQPQHF

j_call: TRBJ2-1
v_call: TRBV12-3/TRBV12-4
cdr3_aa: CASSLAGITGNNEQFF

j_call: TRBJ1-1
v_call: TRBV10-3
cdr3_aa: CATEQGMNTEAFF

j_call: TRBJ2-6
v_call: TRBV5-1
cdr3_aa: CASSSGGTGESGANVLTF

j_call: TRBJ2-3
v_call: TRBV27
cdr3_aa: CASSPQSGDTQYF

j_call: TRBJ2-7
v_call: TRBV29-1
cdr3_aa: CSVGTPPYEQYF

j_call: TRBJ2-7
v_call: TRBV24-1
cdr3_aa: CATSDSDGAYEQYF

j_call: TRBJ2-1
v_call: TRBV6-5
cdr3_aa: CASSYLGESNEQFF

j_call: TRBJ1-1
v_call: TRBV29-1
cdr3_aa: CSVAGTAMNTEAFF

j_call: TRBJ2-1
v_call: TRBV20-1
cdr3_aa: CSAPHATVSSYNEQFF

j_call: TRBJ2-7
v_call: TRBV7-9
cdr3_aa: CASTPFGGTYEQYF

j_call: TRBJ1-1
v_call: TRBV12-3/TRBV12-4
cdr3_aa: CASSQGFHTEAFF

j_call: TRBJ2-3
v_call: TRBV2
cdr3_aa: CASSEDRSTDTQYF

j_call: TRBJ1-2
v_call: TRBV9
cdr3_aa: CASSVSRAQFHGYTF

j_call: TRBJ2-7
v_call: TRBV2
cdr3_aa: CASSEAYSYEQYF

j_call: TRBJ2-6
v_call: TRBV12-3/TRBV12-4
cdr3_aa: CASSPGGSGANVLTF

j_call: TRBJ2-2
v_call: TRBV5-1
cdr3_aa: CASSFESFPTGELFF

j_call: TRBJ2-1
v_call: TRBV7-8
cdr3_aa: CASSLDHTDREQFF

j_call: TRBJ2-5
v_call: TRBV3-1
cdr3_aa: CASSQESASNF

j_call: TRBJ2-2
v_call: TRBV4-3
cdr3_aa: CASSQRLAGELGGELFF

j_call: TRBJ2-7
v_call: TRBV10-3
cdr3_aa: CAISSTTGTGNEQYF

j_call: TRBJ2-5
v_call: TRBV9
cdr3_aa: CASKRGDRYQETQYF

j_call: TRBJ1-1
v_call: TRBV7-9
cdr3_aa: CASSSPLQGGNTEAFF

j_call: TRBJ2-3
v_call: TRBV3-1
cdr3_aa: CASSQDSGIDTQYF

j_call: TRBJ1-2
v_call: TRBV25-1
cdr3_aa: CASSVYSDGYTF

j_call: TRBJ2-3
v_call: TRBV4-3
cdr3_aa: CASSPSLAGTTDTQYF

j_call: TRBJ1-5
v_call: TRBV12-3/TRBV12-4
cdr3_aa: CASSFRWGRGNQPQHF

j_call: TRBJ1-1
v_call: TRBV12-3/TRBV12-4
cdr3_aa: CASGQWGTEAFF

j_call: TRBJ2-3
v_call: TRBV12-3/TRBV12-4
cdr3_aa: CASRPDRGNTQYF

j_call: TRBJ1-6
v_call: TRBV14
cdr3_aa: CASSQGVGGAKPLHF

j_call: TRBJ2-7
v_call: TRBV9
cdr3_aa: CASSVSGGRNEQYF

j_call: TRBJ2-3
v_call: TRBV2
cdr3_aa: CASSESVSPRGADTQYF

j_call: TRBJ2-7
v_call: TRBV6-5
cdr3_aa: CASSQTGNEQYF

j_call: TRBJ2-3
v_call: TRBV7-2
cdr3_aa: CASSLLYGTDTQYF

j_call: TRBJ2-7
v_call: TRBV20-1
cdr3_aa: CSARAEVYEQYF

j_call: TRBJ1-2
v_call: TRBV28
cdr3_aa: CASSLRPTGTAPGYTF

j_call: TRBJ2-7
v_call: TRBV20-1
cdr3_aa: CSASSVSYEQYF

j_call: TRBJ2-1
v_call: TRBV7-9
cdr3_aa: CASSSRFGTGSSNEQFF

j_call: TRBJ2-1
v_call: TRBV9
cdr3_aa: CASSVGAGVIDEQFF